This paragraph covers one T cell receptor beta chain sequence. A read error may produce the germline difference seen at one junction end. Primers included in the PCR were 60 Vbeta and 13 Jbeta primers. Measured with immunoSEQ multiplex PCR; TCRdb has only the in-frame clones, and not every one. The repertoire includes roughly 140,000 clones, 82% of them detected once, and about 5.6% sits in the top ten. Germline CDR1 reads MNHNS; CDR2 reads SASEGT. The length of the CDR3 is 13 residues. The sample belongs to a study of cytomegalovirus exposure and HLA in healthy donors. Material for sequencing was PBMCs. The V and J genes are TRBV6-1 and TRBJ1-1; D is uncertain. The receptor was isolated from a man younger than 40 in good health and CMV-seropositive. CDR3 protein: CASREGPNTEAFF. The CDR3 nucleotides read TGTGCCAGCAGGGAAGGTCCTAACACTGAAGCTTTCTTT.